Listed here are 8 T cell receptor beta chains from one sample, sequenced in a study of cytomegalovirus exposure and HLA in healthy donors. The study ran its PCR with 60 Vbeta and 13 Jbeta primers. The assay was immunoSEQ multiplex PCR, and TCRdb's table has in-frame clones only and misses some. The table has fewer than 75,000 clones, around 83% seen once; the top ten hold 4.3%. Sequenced input: PBMCs. Receptor source: a man between 25 and 39 years old in good health and CMV-seronegative.

The DNA of the CDR3 is TGTGCCAGCAGTTACTCCCCGGGACAGGGAGGCGAGCAGTACTTC. The encoded protein is CASSYSPGQGGEQYF. The gene calls are TRBV6-5 and TRBJ2-7; 9 bases align to TRBD1. Trimming at V came to 0 bases and at J to 6 bases, leaving 6 bases not matched to a gene. Per the germline V gene, CDR1 is MNHEY and CDR2 is SVGAGI. The CDR3 is 15 amino acids.

The chain carries TRBV10-3 and TRBJ2-5; 7 bases map to TRBD2. With 3 bases clipped from V and 2 bases from J, the junction kept 9 bases outside the gene matches. The CDR3 totals 16 residues. Germline V gene data show CDR1 as ENHRY and CDR2 as SYGVKD. CDR3 sequence (DNA): TGTGCCATCAGTGATTGGGAGGGCTTAAATCAAGAGACCCAGTACTTC. It translates to CAISDWEGLNQETQYF.

The chain employs TRBV14 and TRBJ2-1, with 12 bases lining up with TRBD2. Trimming at V came to 4 bases and at J to 0 bases, leaving 7 bases not matched to a gene. From germline, CDR1 is SGHDN and CDR2 FVKESK. CDR3 length: 18 residues. The CDR3 sequence is CASSRLAGVLASYNEQFF. CDR3 bases: TGTGCCAGCAGCCGACTAGCGGGAGTACTAGCCTCCTACAATGAGCAGTTCTTC.

The chain carries TRBV5-4 and TRBJ2-3, with D maybe TRBD1 (6 bases). CDR3 length equals 15 residues. Germline CDR1 reads SGHNT; CDR2 reads YYREEE (reference sequence). V was shortened by 2 bases and J by 1 base, with 11 bases between the two germline ends. Here the CDR3 reads CASSLTAGGTDTQYF. CDR3 coding DNA: TGTGCCAGCAGCTTAACGGCAGGGGGCACAGATACGCAGTATTTT.

The V call is TRBV7-2, the J call TRBJ2-7; 7 bases agree with TRBD1. With 5 bases clipped from V and 0 bases from J, the junction kept 7 bases outside the gene matches. Germline loops: CDR1 SGHTA, CDR2 FQGNSA. The length of the CDR3 is 15 residues. The CDR3 protein is CASSPPGGISYEQYF. The CDR3 nucleotides read TGTGCCAGCAGCCCCCCAGGGGGTATCTCCTACGAGCAGTACTTC. Supplemented by reference TRBV7-2 and TRBJ2-7, the full variable domain reads GAGVSQSPSNKVTEKGKDVELRCDPISGHTALYWYRQSLGQGLEFLIYFQGNSAPDKSGLPSDRFSAERTGGSVSTLTIQRTQQEDSAVYLCASSPPGGISYEQYFGPGTRLTVT.

The V gene is TRBV19, the J gene TRBJ2-7; 9 positions agree with TRBD2. The CDR3 totals 18 residues. Germline V lookup: CDR1 LNHDA, CDR2 SQIVND (reference sequence). V shed 1 base, J shed 5 bases, and the junction held 15 bases outside the gene matches. The CDR3 DNA reads as TGTGCCAGTAGTATAGCCCTCTCAATCCTAGCGGGATTGGACGAGCAGTACTTC. It translates to CASSIALSILAGLDEQYF.

V gene TRBV10-1 combines with J gene TRBJ2-1; D might be TRBD2 (6 bases). CDR3 size: 15 residues. Trimming took 4 bases from V and 7 from J, leaving 17 bases between them. In germline, CDR1 is WNHNN, CDR2 SYGVQD (reference sequence). The CDR3 DNA follows: TGCGCCAGCAGTGGGTACTTGGGGGGAAATAATGAGCAGTTCTTC. It yields the protein CASSGYLGGNNEQFF.

The chain couples TRBV4-3 to TRBJ2-3; possible D gene TRBD2, 5 bases. V dropped 1 base and J dropped 0 bases, with 11 bases sitting between them. Germline V gene sequence: CDR1 LGHNA, CDR2 YSLEER. The CDR3 totals 16 residues. CDR3 region: CASSQGVTGSTDTQYF. As DNA, the CDR3 is TGCGCCAGCAGCCAAGGGGTGACGGGGAGCACAGATACGCAGTATTTT.